The rows below give T cell receptor beta chains drawn from one sample of a study of cytomegalovirus exposure and HLA in healthy donors. Sequenced by immunoSEQ multiplex PCR; TCRdb stores in-frame clones only, minus some. Of around 200,000 clones in the sample, about 82% are singletons; the top ten hold around 2.3%. The sample comprised PBMCs. Receptors were obtained from a woman aged 45 to 65 in good health and CMV-seronegative. CDR3s include the opening cysteine and the closing phenylalanine or tryptophan. The order of the fields is J gene, D gene, clone size, V gene, CDR3 DNA, CDR3 protein. A D gene is named only where the DNA matches it firmly. Clone size appears in some rows only: once, few, many, or a class for an expanded clone.

TRBJ2-7,-,-,TRBV11-2,TGTGCCAGCAGTTGGGGGGTTAATGACTACGAGCAGTACTTC,CASSWGVNDYEQYF
TRBJ1-5,TRBD1,-,TRBV9,TGTGCCAGCAGCGTAGGTGACAGGGGGCCCAATCAGCCCCAGCATTTT,CASSVGDRGPNQPQHF
TRBJ2-7,-,-,TRBV19,TGTGCCAGTAGTCCGGGAAATCCAGGAGACGAGCAGTACTTC,CASSPGNPGDEQYF
TRBJ2-7,TRBD2,-,TRBV9,TGTGCCAGCAGCGAAACCGGGACTAGCCCGAGGGAGCAGTACTTC,CASSETGTSPREQYF
TRBJ2-5,-,-,TRBV27,TGTGCCAGCAGTTTTAGGCGGGAAGGGGAGACCCAGTACTTC,CASSFRREGETQYF
TRBJ2-7,TRBD2,-,TRBV4-1,TGCGCCAGCAGCCATCTAGGACTAGCGGACTACGAGCAGTACTTC,CASSHLGLADYEQYF
TRBJ1-2,-,-,TRBV6-4,TGTGCCAGCAGTGACTCGGACAGACCTAACTATGGCTACACCTTC,CASSDSDRPNYGYTF
TRBJ2-1,TRBD2,few,TRBV6-6,TGTGCCAGCCTTCGTTCCGGGACTAGCGGACTAGAGCAGTTCTTC,CASLRSGTSGLEQFF
TRBJ2-7,TRBD1,few,TRBV4-1,TGCGCCAGCAGCCTAGGGACAGGACTCTCCGAGCAGTACTTC,CASSLGTGLSEQYF
TRBJ2-7,TRBD1,-,TRBV27,TGTGCCAGCAGTTTGGGACAGAGCTCCTACGAGCAGTACTTC,CASSLGQSSYEQYF
TRBJ1-2,TRBD1,few,TRBV6-6,TGTGCCAGCACCCCGACAGGGGACTATGGCTACACCTTC,CASTPTGDYGYTF
TRBJ1-5,-,-,TRBV14,TGTGCCAGCAGCCAAGATCCACGGCAGCCCCAGCATTTT,CASSQDPRQPQHF
TRBJ1-3,-,-,TRBV30,TGTGCCTGGAGTGTACAGAGCGGAAACACCATATATTTT,CAWSVQSGNTIYF
TRBJ2-4,TRBD1,-,TRBV6-1,TGTGCCAGCAGACAGGGGGCGCCGATGAACATTCAGTACTTC,CASRQGAPMNIQYF
TRBJ2-5,-,-,TRBV28,TGTGCCAGCGAAGGAGGGCCGAAGACCCAGTACTTC,CASEGGPKTQYF